The present TCR beta chain was sequenced within a study of response to subunit inactivated influenza vaccine. From the RT-PCR reads, TCRdb called clonotypes with MiXCR, one entry per CDR3 protein. The sample contains just under 550,000 distinct CDR3 sequences, less than 25% of which appear only once. These records were also assigned to another study, of T cells expressing NK-cell markers. Per that study: A 5'RACE template switching approach incorporating UMIs was used to make TCR beta cDNA. The study drew TCR beta repertoires from sorted CD3+CD56+NKG2C+, CD3+CD56+NKG2C- and CD3+CD56-NKG2C+ T cells. Among CD8+ T cells from more than five donors, dominant NKG2C+ clonotypes accounted for 1.0-7.0%. Researchers report these clonotypes also headed the CD3+CD56-NKG2C+ fraction in several donors. There remained a lack of clarity about HCMV specificity of expanded NKG2C+ T cell clones.

The material sequenced was CD4+ T cells sorted from PBMCs, taken less than 13 days after vaccination. The sequence came from a man aged 50-60 years who received an inactivated influenza vaccine.

The CDR3 sequence is CASSHSSGGAHEQFF. CDR3 nucleotide sequence: TGTGCCAGCAGCCATTCGAGCGGGGGGGCCCATGAGCAGTTCTTC. The chain recombines TRBV3-1 with TRBJ2-1; TRBD2 agrees at 10 bases. The junction had 7 bases not matched to a gene; V was cut back by 3 bases and J by 8 bases. The CDR3 extends over 15 amino acids. CDR1 LGHDT and CDR2 YNNKEL come from the germline V gene (reference sequence).